This TCR beta chain was retrieved from a study of T-cell reconstitution after alpha-beta-depleted transplantation in children. Study findings and constraints: Recipient T cells and thymic progenitors that survived were the source of the high TCRbeta diversity seen at day 60 in some patients.

About this clonotype itself: Its antigen is not identified.

Library preparation (for TCRbeta) was performed with unique molecular identifiers. TCRdb used MiXCR to reprocess the PCR reads, holding one entry per CDR3 protein. The data contain about 980,000 distinct CDR3 sequences, around 30% of them seen just once; the ten biggest clones take up 28%. Germline loops: CDR1 SNHLY, CDR2 FYNNEI. This CDR3 contains 18 residues. V was clipped by 3 bases and J by 3 bases; unmatched bases: 13. This TCR derives from a boy under three years old who had a stem cell transplant for SCID, so the T cells may come from the graft donor. Source: PBMCs, mostly from graft donor cells, taken 360 days after TCRalphabeta/CD19-depleted stem cell transplant. The V call is TRBV2, the J call TRBJ2-1; 8 bases are shared with TRBD2. CDR3 sequence reads: CASSDYLAGSSNYNEQFF. The CDR3 DNA reads as TGTGCCAGCAGTGACTATTTAGCGGGGAGCTCGAACTACAATGAGCAGTTCTTC.